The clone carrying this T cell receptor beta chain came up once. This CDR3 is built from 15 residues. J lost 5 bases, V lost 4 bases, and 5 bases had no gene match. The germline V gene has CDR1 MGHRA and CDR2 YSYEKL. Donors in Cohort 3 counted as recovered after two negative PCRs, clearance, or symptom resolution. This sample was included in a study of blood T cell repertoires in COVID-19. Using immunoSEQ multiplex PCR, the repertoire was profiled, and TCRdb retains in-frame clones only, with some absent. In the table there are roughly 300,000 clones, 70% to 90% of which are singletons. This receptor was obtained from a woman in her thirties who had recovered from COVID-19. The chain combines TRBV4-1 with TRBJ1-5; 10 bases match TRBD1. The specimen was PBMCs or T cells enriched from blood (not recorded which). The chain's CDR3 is CASSPLDRGYQPQHF. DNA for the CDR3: TGCGCCAGCAGCCCCTTGGACAGGGGGTATCAGCCCCAGCATTTT.